What follows is one T cell receptor (beta chain) and its context. The germline gives CDR1 ENHRY, CDR2 SYGVKD. V lost 3 bases to trimming and J lost 4 bases; unmatched junction nucleotides: 1. This CDR3 comprises 15 residues. This specimen comes from a study of blood T cell repertoires in COVID-19. Study context: COVID-19 samples, acute and convalescent, were from the United States, Italy and Spain. Sample material is recorded as cDNA or gDNA derived from T cells, B-cell-depleted T cells, or PBMCs.

Original processing methods: Amplification of reference gene primers was used by the study to estimate nucleated cell counts. The data were produced by immunoSEQ multiplex PCR, yet TCRdb's version contains in-frame clones alone and is incomplete. For V, J and clone size, that table is used; D and trimming come from the DNA. The profile shows over 200,000 clones, approximately 83% of them singletons. V gene TRBV10-3 combines with J gene TRBJ2-1; TRBD2 matches 12 bases. The sequenced sample consisted of peripheral blood. The sequence came from a young woman who had recovered from COVID-19. The CDR3 region has the DNA TGTGCCATCAGTGAAGGACTAGCGGGGTACAATGAGCAGTTCTTC. Residues: CAISEGLAGYNEQFF.